This T cell receptor beta chain was obtained from a study of shared clonotypes between healthy human individuals. Study-wide results and caveats: A handful of donors showed sharing of roughly 5% of naive CD4 clonotypes. Only blood samples were collected, and tissue repertoires likely differ.

The CDR3 runs to 16 residues. The ends lost 7 bases at V and 5 bases at J; junction bases unmatched: 13. Germline V gives CDR1 LNHDA, CDR2 SQIVND (reference sequence). Naive CD8 cells lacked CD45RO, underwent positive selection for CCR7 and left out terminally differentiated effector memory CD45RA+ cells. For this clone: Its antigen is currently unknown.

Approximately 220 ng DNA, around 30,000 T cell genomes, went into each sorted-subset replicate PCR. Using immunoSEQ multiplex PCR, the repertoire was profiled, and TCRdb retains in-frame clones only, with some absent. The table includes approximately 2,000,000 clones, about 94% detected once. V usage is TRBV19 and J usage is TRBJ1-4; 7 bases match TRBD1. This sequence was found in a man younger than 35 in good health. Some clones in this sample may be carry-over from other donors' samples. Sequencing input: naive CD8+ T cells from PBMCs. DNA for the CDR3: TGTGCCAGTACCACCCCGGCGGGACAGTGGAATGAAAAACTGTTTTTT. This translates into CASTTPAGQWNEKLFF.